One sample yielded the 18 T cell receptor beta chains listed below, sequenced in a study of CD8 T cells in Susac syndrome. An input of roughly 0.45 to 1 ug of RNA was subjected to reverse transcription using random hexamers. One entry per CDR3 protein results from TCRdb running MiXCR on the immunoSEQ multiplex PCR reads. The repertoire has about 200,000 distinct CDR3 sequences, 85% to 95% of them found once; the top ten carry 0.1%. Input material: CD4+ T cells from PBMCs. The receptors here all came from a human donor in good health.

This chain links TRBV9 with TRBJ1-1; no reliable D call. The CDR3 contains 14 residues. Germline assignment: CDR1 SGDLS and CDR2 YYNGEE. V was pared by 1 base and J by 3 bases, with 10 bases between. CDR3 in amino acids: CASSVWVKDTEAFF. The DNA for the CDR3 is TGTGCCAGCAGCGTATGGGTCAAGGACACTGAAGCTTTCTTT.

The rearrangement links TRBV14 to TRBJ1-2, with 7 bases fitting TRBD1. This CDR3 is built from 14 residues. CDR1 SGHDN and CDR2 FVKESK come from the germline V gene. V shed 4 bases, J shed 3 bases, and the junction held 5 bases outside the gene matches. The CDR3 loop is CASSLDRDYYGYTF. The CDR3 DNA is TGTGCCAGCAGCCTAGACAGGGATTACTATGGCTACACCTTC.

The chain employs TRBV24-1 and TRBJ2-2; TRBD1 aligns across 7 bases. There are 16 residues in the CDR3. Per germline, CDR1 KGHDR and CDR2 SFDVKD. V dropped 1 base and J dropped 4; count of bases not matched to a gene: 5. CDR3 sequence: CATSDFRAGGTGELFF. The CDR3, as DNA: TGTGCCACCAGTGATTTTAGGGCAGGGGGCACCGGGGAGCTGTTTTTT.

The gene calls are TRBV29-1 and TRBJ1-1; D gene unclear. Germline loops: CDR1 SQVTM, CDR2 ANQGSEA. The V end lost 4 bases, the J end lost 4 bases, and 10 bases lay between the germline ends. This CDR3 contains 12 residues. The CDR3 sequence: CSVGSRPTEAFF. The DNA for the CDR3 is TGCAGCGTTGGGAGCCGCCCCACTGAAGCTTTCTTT.

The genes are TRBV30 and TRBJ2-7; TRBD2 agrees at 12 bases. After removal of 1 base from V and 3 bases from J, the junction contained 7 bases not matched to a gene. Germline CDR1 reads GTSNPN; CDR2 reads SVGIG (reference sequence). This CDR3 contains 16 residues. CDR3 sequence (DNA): TGTGCCTGGAGTGCCTCATCTAGCGGGGGGGGCTACGAGCAGTACGTC. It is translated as CAWSASSSGGGYEQYV.

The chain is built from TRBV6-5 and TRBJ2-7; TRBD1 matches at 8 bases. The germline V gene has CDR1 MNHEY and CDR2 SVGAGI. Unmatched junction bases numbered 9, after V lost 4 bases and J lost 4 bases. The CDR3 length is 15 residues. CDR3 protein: CASSSQTGASYEQYF. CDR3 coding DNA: TGTGCCAGCAGTTCACAGACAGGGGCGTCGTACGAGCAGTACTTC.

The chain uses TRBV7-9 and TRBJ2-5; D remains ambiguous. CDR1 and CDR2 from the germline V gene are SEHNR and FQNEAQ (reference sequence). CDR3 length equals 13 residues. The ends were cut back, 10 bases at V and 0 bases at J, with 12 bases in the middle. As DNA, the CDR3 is TGTGCCACCCGGGCAGGAAACCAAGAGACCCAGTACTTC. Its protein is CATRAGNQETQYF.

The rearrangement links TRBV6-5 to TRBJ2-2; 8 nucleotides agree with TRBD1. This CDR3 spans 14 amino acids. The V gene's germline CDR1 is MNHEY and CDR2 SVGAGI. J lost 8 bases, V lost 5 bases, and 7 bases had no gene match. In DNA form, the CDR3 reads TGTGCCAGCAGTAAGGACAGGGTCGCTGGGGAGCTGTTTTTT. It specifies CASSKDRVAGELFF.

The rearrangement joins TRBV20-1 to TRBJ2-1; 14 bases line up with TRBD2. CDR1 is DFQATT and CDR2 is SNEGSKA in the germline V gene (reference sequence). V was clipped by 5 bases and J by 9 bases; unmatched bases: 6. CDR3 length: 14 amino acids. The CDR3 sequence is CSAQTSGRAGEQFF. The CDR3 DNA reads TGCAGTGCTCAGACTAGCGGGAGGGCCGGTGAGCAGTTCTTC.

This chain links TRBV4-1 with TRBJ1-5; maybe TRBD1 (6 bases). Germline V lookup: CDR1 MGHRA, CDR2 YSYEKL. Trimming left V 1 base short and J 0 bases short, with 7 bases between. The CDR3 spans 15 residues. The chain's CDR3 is CASSQGQVSNQPQHF. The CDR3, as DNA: TGCGCCAGCAGCCAAGGACAGGTTAGCAATCAGCCCCAGCATTTT.

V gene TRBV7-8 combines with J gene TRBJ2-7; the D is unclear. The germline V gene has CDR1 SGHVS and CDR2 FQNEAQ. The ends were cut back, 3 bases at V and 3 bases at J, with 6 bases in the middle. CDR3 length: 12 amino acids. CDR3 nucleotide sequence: TGTGCCAGCAGCTTGATCAACTACGAGCAGTACTTC. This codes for CASSLINYEQYF. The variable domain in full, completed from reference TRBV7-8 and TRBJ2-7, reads GAGVSQSPRYKVAKRGQDVALRCDPISGHVSLFWYQQALGQGPEFLTYFQNEAQLDKSGLPSDRFFAERPEGSVSTLKIQRTQQEDSAVYLCASSLINYEQYFGPGTRLTVT.

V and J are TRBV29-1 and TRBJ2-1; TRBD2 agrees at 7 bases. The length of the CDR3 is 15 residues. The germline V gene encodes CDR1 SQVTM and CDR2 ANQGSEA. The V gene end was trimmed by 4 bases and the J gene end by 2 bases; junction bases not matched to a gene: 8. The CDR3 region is CSVVRQAGPYNEQFF. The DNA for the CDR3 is TGCAGCGTTGTTCGGCAAGCGGGGCCCTACAATGAGCAGTTCTTC.

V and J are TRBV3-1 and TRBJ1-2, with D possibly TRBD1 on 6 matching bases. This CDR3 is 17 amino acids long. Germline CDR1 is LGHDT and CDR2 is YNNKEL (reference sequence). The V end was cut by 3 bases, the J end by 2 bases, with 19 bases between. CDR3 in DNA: TGTGCCAGCAGCCAGTCGGACAGTGGAGGAAGCAACTATGGCTACACCTTC. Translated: CASSQSDSGGSNYGYTF.

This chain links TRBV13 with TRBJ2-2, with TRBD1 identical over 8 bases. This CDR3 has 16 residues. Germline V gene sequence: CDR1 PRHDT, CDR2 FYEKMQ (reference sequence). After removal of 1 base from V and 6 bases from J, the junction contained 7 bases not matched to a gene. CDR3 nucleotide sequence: TGTGCCAGCAGCTTAGCGACGGCAGGGGGCCCCGGGGAGCTGTTTTTT. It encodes CASSLATAGGPGELFF.

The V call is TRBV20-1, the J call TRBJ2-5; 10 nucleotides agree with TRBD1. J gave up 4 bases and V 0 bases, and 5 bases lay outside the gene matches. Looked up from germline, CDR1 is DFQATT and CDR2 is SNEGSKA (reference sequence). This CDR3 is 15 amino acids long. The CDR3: CSAREDRGTGETQYF. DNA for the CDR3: TGCAGTGCTAGAGAGGACAGGGGGACCGGAGAGACCCAGTACTTC.

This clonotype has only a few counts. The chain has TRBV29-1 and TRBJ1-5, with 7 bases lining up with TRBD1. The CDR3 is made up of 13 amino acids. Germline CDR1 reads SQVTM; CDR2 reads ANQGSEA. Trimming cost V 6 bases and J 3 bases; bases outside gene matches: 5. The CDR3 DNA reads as TGCAGCGTGACCGGGACAGACAATCAGCCCCAGCATTTT. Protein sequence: CSVTGTDNQPQHF.

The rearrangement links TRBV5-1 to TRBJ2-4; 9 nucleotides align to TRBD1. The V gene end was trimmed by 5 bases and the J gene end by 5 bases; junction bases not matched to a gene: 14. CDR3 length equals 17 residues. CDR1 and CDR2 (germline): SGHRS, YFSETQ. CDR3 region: CASRGVVDRGFENIQYF. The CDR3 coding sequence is TGCGCCAGCAGAGGGGTAGTGGACAGGGGTTTCGAAAACATTCAGTACTTC.

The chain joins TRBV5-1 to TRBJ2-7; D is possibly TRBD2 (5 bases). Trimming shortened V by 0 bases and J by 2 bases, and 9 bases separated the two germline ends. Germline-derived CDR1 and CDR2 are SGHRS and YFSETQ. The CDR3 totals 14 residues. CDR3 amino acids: CASSLVVGAYEQYF. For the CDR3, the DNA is TGCGCCAGCAGCTTGGTGGTGGGAGCCTACGAGCAGTACTTC. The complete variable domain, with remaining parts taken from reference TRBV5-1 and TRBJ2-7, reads KAGVTQTPRYLIKTRGQQVTLSCSPISGHRSVSWYQQTPGQGLQFLFEYFSETQRNKGNFPGRFSGRQFSNSRSEMNVSTLELGDSALYLCASSLVVGAYEQYFGPGTRLTVT.